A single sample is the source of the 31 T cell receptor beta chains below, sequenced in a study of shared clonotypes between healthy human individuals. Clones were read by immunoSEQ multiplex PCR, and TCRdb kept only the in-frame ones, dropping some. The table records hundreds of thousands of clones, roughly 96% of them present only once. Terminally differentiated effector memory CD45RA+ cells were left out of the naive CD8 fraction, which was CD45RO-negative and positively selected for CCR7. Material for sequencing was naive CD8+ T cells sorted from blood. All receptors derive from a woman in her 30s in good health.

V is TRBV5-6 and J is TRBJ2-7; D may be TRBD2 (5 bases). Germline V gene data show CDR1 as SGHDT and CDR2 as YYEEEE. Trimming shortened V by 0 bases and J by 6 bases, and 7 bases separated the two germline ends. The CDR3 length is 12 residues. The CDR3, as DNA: TGTGCCAGCAGCTTGGGTGAGGGCGAGCAGTACTTC. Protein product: CASSLGEGEQYF.

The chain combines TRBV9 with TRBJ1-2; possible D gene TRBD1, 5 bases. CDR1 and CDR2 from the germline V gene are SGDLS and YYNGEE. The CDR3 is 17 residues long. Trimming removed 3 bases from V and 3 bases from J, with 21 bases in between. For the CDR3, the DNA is TGTGCCAGCAGCGACTCCTCCGCGGGGGGGATTTACTATGGCTACACCTTC. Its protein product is CASSDSSAGGIYYGYTF.

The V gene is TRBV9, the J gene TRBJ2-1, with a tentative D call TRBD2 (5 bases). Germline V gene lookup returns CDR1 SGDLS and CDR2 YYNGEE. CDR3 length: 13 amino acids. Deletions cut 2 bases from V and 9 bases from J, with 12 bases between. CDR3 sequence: CASSVGETGEQFF. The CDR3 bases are TGTGCCAGCAGCGTCGGGGAAACGGGTGAGCAGTTCTTC.

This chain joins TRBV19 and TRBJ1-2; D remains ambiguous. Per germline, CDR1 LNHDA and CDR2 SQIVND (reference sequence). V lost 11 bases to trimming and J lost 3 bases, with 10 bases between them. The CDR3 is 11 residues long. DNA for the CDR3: TGTGCCTCCCTCGGGGACTATGGCTACACCTTC. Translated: CASLGDYGYTF.

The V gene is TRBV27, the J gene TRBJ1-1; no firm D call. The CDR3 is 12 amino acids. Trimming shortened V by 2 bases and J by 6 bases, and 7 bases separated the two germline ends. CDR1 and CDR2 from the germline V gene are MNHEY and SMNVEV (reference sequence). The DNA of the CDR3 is TGTGCCAGCAGTTTACCACATTCTGAAGCTTTCTTT. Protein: CASSLPHSEAFF.

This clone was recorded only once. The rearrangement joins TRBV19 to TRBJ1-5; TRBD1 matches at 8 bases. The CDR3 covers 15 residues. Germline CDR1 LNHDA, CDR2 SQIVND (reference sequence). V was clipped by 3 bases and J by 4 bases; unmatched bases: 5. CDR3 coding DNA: TGTGCCAGTAGTATGGCAGGGGGCAGGAATCAGCCCCAGCATTTT. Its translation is CASSMAGGRNQPQHF.

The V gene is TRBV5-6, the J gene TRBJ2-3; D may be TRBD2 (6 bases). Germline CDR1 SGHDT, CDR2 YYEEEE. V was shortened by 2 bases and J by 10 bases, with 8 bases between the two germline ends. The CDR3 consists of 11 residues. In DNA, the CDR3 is TGTGCCAGCAGCTTCGGGAGTGCGCAGTATTTT. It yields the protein CASSFGSAQYF.

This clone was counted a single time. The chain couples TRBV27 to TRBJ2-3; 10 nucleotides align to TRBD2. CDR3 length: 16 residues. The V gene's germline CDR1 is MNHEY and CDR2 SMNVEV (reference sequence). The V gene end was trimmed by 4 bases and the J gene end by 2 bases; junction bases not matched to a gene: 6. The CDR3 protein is CASSSLAGGTTDTQYF. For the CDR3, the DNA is TGTGCCAGCAGTTCCTTAGCGGGAGGAACCACAGATACGCAGTATTTT.

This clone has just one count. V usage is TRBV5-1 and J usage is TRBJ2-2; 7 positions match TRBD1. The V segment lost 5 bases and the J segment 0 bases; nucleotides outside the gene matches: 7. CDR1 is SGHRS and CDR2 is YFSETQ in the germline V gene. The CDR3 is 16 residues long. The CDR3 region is CASSTTQGANTGELFF. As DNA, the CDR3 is TGCGCCAGCAGTACGACCCAGGGGGCGAACACCGGGGAGCTGTTTTTT. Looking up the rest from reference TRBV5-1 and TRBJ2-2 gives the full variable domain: KAGVTQTPRYLIKTRGQQVTLSCSPISGHRSVSWYQQTPGQGLQFLFEYFSETQRNKGNFPGRFSGRQFSNSRSEMNVSTLELGDSALYLCASSTTQGANTGELFFGEGSRLTVL.

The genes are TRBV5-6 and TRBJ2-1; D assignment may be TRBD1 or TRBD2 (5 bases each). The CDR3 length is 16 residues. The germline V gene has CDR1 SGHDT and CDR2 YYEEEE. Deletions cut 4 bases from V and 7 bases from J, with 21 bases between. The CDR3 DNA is TGTGCCAGCAGCACAGGACTGCCTTCTTATCTGAATGAGCAGTTCTTC. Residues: CASSTGLPSYLNEQFF.

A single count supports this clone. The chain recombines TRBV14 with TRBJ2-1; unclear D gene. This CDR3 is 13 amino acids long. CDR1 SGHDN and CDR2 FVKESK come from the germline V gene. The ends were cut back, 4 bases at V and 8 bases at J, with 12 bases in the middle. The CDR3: CASSPTPPYEQFF. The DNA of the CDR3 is TGTGCCAGCAGCCCGACACCCCCCTATGAGCAGTTCTTC.

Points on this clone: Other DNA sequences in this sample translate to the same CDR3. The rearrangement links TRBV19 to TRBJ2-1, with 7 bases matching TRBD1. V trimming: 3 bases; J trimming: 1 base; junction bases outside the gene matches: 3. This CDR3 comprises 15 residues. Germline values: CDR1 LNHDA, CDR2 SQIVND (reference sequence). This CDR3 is CASSIRGNSYNEQFF. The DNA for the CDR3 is TGTGCCAGTAGTATCAGGGGGAATTCCTACAATGAGCAGTTCTTC.

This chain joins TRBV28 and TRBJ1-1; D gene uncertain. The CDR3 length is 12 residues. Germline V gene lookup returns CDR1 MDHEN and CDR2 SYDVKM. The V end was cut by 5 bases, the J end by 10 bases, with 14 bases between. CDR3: CASSPGVWGAFF. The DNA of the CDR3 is TGTGCCAGCAGTCCCGGGGTGTGGGGAGCTTTCTTT.

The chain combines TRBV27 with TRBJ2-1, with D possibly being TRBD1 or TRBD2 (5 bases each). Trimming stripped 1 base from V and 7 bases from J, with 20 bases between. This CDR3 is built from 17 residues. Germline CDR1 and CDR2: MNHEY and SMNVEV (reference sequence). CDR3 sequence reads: CASSLFSPGGGENEQFF. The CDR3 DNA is TGTGCCAGCAGTTTATTTTCCCCGGGTGGGGGTGAAAATGAGCAGTTCTTC.

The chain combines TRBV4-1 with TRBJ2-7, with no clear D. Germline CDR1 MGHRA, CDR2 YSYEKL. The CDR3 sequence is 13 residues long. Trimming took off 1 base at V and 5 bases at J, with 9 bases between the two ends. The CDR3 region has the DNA TGCGCCAGCAGCCAAGTGACCCGGGACGAGCAGTACTTC. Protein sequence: CASSQVTRDEQYF.

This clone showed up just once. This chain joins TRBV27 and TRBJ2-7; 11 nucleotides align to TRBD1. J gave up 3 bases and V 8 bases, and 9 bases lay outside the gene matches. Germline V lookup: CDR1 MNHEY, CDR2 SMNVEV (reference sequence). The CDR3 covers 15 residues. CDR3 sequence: CASGHLGQGVYEQYF. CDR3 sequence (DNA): TGTGCCAGCGGACACCTGGGACAGGGGGTCTACGAGCAGTACTTC.

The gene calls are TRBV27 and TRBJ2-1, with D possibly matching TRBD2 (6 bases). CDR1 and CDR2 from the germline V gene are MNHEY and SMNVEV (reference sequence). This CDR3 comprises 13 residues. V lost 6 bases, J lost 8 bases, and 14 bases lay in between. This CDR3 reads CASRGLRSDEQFF. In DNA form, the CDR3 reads TGTGCCAGCAGGGGACTTAGGTCTGATGAGCAGTTCTTC.

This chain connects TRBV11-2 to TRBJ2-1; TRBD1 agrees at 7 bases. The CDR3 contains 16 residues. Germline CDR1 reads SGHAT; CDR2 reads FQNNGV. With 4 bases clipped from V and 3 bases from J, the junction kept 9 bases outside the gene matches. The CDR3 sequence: CASSSSDRELYNEQFF. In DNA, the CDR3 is TGTGCCAGCAGCTCCTCCGACAGGGAGCTCTACAATGAGCAGTTCTTC.

The CDR3 DNA is TGCGCCAGCAGCTTGGACAGGGGTCACAATGAGCAGTTCTTC. Protein sequence: CASSLDRGHNEQFF. The V and J genes are TRBV5-1 and TRBJ2-1, with 7 bases fitting TRBD1. Germline CDR1 reads SGHRS; CDR2 reads YFSETQ. The V gene end was trimmed by 0 bases and the J gene end by 5 bases; junction bases not matched to a gene: 2. CDR3 length equals 14 residues. Looking up the rest from reference TRBV5-1 and TRBJ2-1 gives the full variable domain: KAGVTQTPRYLIKTRGQQVTLSCSPISGHRSVSWYQQTPGQGLQFLFEYFSETQRNKGNFPGRFSGRQFSNSRSEMNVSTLELGDSALYLCASSLDRGHNEQFFGPGTRLTVL.

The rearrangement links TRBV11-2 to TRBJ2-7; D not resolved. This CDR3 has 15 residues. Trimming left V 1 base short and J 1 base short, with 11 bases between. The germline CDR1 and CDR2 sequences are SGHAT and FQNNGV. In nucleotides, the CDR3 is TGTGCCAGCAGCTTAGTACGCGCGGATTCCTACGAGCAGTACTTC. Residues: CASSLVRADSYEQYF.

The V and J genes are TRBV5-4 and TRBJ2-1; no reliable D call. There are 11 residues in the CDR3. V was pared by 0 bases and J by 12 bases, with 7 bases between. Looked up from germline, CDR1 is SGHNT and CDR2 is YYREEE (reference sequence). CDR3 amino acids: CASSLGEVQFF. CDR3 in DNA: TGTGCCAGCAGCTTGGGCGAGGTGCAGTTCTTC.

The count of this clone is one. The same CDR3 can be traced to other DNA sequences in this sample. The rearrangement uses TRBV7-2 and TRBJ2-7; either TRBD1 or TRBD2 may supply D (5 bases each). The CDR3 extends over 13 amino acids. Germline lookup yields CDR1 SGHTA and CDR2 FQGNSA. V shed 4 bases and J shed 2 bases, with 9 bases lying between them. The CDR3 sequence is CASSSGRTYEQYF. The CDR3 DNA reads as TGTGCCAGCAGCTCGGGACGGACCTACGAGCAGTACTTC. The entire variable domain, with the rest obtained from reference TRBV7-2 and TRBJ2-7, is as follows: GAGVSQSPSNKVTEKGKDVELRCDPISGHTALYWYRQSLGQGLEFLIYFQGNSAPDKSGLPSDRFSAERTGGSVSTLTIQRTQQEDSAVYLCASSSGRTYEQYFGPGTRLTVT.

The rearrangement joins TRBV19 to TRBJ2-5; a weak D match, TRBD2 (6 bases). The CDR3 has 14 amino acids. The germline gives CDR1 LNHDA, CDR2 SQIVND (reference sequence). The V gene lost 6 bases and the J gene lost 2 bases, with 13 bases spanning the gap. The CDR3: CASRRTSLQETQYF. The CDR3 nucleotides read TGTGCCAGTAGGAGAACTAGCTTACAAGAGACCCAGTACTTC.

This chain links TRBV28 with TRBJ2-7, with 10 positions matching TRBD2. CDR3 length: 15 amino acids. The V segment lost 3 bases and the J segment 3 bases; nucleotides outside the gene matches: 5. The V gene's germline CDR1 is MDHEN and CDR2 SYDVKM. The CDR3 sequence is CASSLGASGSYEQYF. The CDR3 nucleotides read TGTGCCAGCAGTTTGGGGGCTAGCGGGAGCTACGAGCAGTACTTC.

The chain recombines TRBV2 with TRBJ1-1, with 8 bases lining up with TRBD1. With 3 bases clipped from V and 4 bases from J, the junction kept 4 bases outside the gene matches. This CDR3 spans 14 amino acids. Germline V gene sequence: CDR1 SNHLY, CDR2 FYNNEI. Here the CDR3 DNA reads TGTGCCAGCAGTGATTTGACAGGGGTCACTGAAGCTTTCTTT. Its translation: CASSDLTGVTEAFF.

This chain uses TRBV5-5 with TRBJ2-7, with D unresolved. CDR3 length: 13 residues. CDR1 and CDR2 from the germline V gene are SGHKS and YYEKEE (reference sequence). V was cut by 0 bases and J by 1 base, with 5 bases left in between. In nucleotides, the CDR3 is TGTGCCAGCAGCTTGGTTGAGTCCTACGAGCAGTACTTC. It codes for CASSLVESYEQYF.

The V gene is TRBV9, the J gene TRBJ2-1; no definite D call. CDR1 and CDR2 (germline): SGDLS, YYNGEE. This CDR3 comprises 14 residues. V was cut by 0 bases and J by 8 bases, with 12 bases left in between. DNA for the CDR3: TGTGCCAGCAGCGTAGAAACAGTATCTGATGAGCAGTTCTTC. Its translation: CASSVETVSDEQFF.

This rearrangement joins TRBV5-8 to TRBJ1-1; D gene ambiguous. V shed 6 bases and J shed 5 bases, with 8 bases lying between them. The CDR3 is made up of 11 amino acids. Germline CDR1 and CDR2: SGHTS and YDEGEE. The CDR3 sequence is CASTYATEAFF. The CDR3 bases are TGTGCCAGCACTTATGCGACTGAAGCTTTCTTT.

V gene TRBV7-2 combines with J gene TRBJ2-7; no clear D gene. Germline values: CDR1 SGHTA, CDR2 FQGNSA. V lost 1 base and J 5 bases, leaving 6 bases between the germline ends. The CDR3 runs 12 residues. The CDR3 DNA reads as TGTGCCAGCAGCTTAGGCCCCCACGAGCAGTACTTC. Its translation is CASSLGPHEQYF.

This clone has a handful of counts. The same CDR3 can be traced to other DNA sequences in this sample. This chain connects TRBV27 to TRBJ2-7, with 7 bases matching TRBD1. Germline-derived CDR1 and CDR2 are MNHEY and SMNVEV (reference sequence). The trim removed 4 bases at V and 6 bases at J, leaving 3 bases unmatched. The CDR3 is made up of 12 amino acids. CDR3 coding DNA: TGTGCCAGCAGTTCCTACAGGGGCGAGCAGTACTTC. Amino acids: CASSSYRGEQYF.

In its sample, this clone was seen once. The CDR3 region is CASSLRTEGTGELFF. DNA of the CDR3: TGCGCCAGCAGCTTGCGGACAGAGGGCACCGGGGAGCTGTTTTTT. The V and J genes are TRBV5-1 and TRBJ2-2, with D tentatively TRBD1 (6 bases). Germline CDR1 SGHRS, CDR2 YFSETQ. V was pared by 1 base and J by 4 bases, with 11 bases between. The CDR3 consists of 15 residues. The full variable domain, in which reference TRBV5-1 and TRBJ2-2 provide the parts outside the CDR3, is KAGVTQTPRYLIKTRGQQVTLSCSPISGHRSVSWYQQTPGQGLQFLFEYFSETQRNKGNFPGRFSGRQFSNSRSEMNVSTLELGDSALYLCASSLRTEGTGELFFGEGSRLTVL.